Below are 5 T cell receptor beta chains sequenced from a single sample in a study of identical twins' blood T cells. One entry per CDR3 protein, called by TCRdb with MiXCR from the 5' RACE reads. The sample carries 350,000 to 400,000 distinct CDR3 sequences, under 30% recorded once. Sequenced material: PBMCs. Receptors originate from a woman between 18 and 49 years old in good health.

Turning to this clonotype: Since a much larger clone is just one base distant, this may be a read error. This chain joins TRBV19 and TRBJ1-1, with D hard to call. CDR1 is LNHDA, CDR2 SQIVND, per germline (reference sequence). CDR3 length equals 12 residues. CDR3: CSSSPKVGSAFF. The CDR3 DNA follows: TGTTCCAGTAGTCCCAAAGTGGGATCAGCTTTCTTT.

Of note for this clonotype: No conserved phenylalanine or tryptophan ends this CDR3, so it is likely a read error. In DNA form, the CDR3 reads TGTGCCATCTTAACAGGGGGGAAGGAAAAACTGTTTATT. Translated: CAILTGGKEKLFI. The chain recombines TRBV7-9 with TRBJ1-4; 8 nucleotides line up with TRBD1. The CDR3 extends over 13 amino acids. In germline, CDR1 is SEHNR, CDR2 FQNEAQ (reference sequence). Trimming took 10 bases from V and 8 from J; bases not matched to a gene: 9.

V usage is TRBV20-1 and J usage is TRBJ2-1; D might be TRBD1 or TRBD2, each matching 5 bases. CDR1 and CDR2 from the germline V gene are DFQATT and SNEGSKA (reference sequence). The CDR3 is 12 amino acids. Trimming pared 6 bases from V and 1 base from J, leaving 7 bases between. The CDR3 DNA follows: TGCAGTGCCAGGGAGTCCTACAATGAGCAGTTCTTC. Translating it yields CSARESYNEQFF.

The chain uses TRBV7-2 and TRBJ1-1, with D possibly being TRBD1 (5 bases). The germline CDR1 and CDR2 sequences are SGHTA and FQGNSA. The CDR3 covers 13 residues. Trimming removed 8 bases from V and 1 base from J, with 11 bases in between. The CDR3 region has the DNA TGTGCCAGCTCCTGGGGGTCGAACACTGAAGCTTTCTTT. Translating it yields CASSWGSNTEAFF.

This clonotype has a handful of counts. This chain connects TRBV3-1 to TRBJ1-5; no clear D gene. The V and J ends lost 4 bases and 2 bases respectively, with 9 bases between them. The CDR3 loop spans 14 amino acids. In germline, CDR1 is LGHDT, CDR2 YNNKEL (reference sequence). The CDR3 DNA sequence: TGTGCCAGCAGCCGGGGATATGGCAATCAGCCCCAGCATTTT. Its protein is CASSRGYGNQPQHF.